This T cell receptor beta chain came from a study of radiation and T cells in renal cell carcinoma. The CDR3 has 14 amino acids. V was cut by 3 bases and J by 1 base, with 10 bases left in between. Germline CDR1 SGHNT, CDR2 YENEEA. The time point here: blood 2 weeks post-SBRT. Treatment given: 15 Gy SBRT to primary tumor, nephrectomy 4 weeks later. The protocol was immunoSEQ multiplex PCR, while the TCRdb copy is restricted to in-frame clones and leaves out a portion. The sample has 70,000 or so clones; 82% are singletons. V and J are TRBV11-3 and TRBJ2-7, with D perhaps matching TRBD1 (6 bases). The TCR comes from a man aged 55-75 years with renal cell carcinoma. The specimen was blood, collected from a patient whose treatment included radiotherapy and nephrectomy. The CDR3 is CASSLGAASYEQYF. The DNA for the CDR3 is TGTGCCAGCAGCTTGGGGGCCGCATCCTACGAGCAGTACTTC. The whole variable domain, remainder taken from reference TRBV11-3 and TRBJ2-7, is EAGVVQSPRYKIIEKKQPVAFWCNPISGHNTLYWYLQNLGQGPELLIRYENEEAVDDSQLPKDRFSAERLKGVDSTLKIQPAELGDSAVYLCASSLGAASYEQYFGPGTRLTVT.